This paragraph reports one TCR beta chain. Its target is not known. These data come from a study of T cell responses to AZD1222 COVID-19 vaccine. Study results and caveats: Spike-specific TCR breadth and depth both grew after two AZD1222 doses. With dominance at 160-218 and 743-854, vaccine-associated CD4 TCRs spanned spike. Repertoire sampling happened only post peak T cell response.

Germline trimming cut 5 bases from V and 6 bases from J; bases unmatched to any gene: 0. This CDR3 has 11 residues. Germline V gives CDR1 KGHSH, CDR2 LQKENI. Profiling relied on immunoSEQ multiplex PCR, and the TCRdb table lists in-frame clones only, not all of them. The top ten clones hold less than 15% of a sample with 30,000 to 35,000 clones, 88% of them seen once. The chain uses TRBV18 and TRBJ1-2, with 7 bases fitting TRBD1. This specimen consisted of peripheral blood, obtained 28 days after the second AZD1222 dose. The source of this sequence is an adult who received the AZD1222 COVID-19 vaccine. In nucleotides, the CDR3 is TGTGCCAGCTCAACAGGGGATGGCTACACCTTC. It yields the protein CASSTGDGYTF. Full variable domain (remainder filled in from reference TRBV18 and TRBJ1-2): NAGVMQNPRHLVRRRGQEARLRCSPMKGHSHVYWYRQLPEEGLKFMVYLQKENIIDESGMPKERFSAEFPKEGPSILRIQQVVRGDSAAYFCASSTGDGYTFGSGTRLTVV.